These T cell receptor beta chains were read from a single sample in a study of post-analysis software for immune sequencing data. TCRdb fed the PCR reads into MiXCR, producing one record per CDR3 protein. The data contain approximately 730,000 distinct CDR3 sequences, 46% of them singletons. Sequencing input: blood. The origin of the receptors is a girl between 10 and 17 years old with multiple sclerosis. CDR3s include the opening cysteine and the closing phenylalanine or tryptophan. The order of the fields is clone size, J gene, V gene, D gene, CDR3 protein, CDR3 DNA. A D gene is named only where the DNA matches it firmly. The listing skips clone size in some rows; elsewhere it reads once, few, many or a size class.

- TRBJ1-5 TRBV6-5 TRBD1 CASSSTGANQPQHF TGTGCCAGCAGTTCCACAGGGGCCAATCAGCCCCAGCATTTT
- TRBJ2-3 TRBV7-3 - CASSSTGTGTSTDTQYF TGTGCCAGCAGCTCGACAGGAACCGGGACCAGCACAGATACGCAGTATTTT
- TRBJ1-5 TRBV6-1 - CASSTWAVGRNQPQHF TGTGCCAGCAGCACTTGGGCCGTGGGGCGAAATCAGCCCCAGCATTTT
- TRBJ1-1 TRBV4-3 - CASSQVKGGEAFF TGCGCCAGCAGCCAAGTTAAGGGCGGGGAAGCTTTCTTT
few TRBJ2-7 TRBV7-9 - CASSLAAGSSYEQYF TGTGCCAGCAGCTTAGCGGCGGGGAGCTCCTACGAGCAGTACTTC
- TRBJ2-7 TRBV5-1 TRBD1 CASAVQGAIYEQYF TGCGCCAGCGCCGTTCAGGGGGCTATCTACGAGCAGTACTTC
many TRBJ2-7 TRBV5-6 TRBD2 CASRSGNSYEQYF TGTGCCAGCAGGAGCGGGAACTCCTACGAGCAGTACTTC
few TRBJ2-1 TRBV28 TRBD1 CASSLSPGQGFYNEQFF TGTGCCAGCAGTTTATCTCCGGGACAGGGGTTCTACAATGAGCAGTTCTTC
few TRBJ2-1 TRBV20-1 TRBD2 CSAGPAGGKDEQFF TGCAGTGCTGGCCCAGCGGGAGGGAAGGATGAGCAGTTCTTC
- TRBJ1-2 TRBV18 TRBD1 CASSLDRDHGYTF TGTGCCAGCTCACTTGACAGGGATCATGGCTACACCTTC
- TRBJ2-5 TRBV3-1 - CASSQGRESETQYF TGTGCCAGCAGCCAAGGCCGGGAGTCGGAGACCCAGTACTTC
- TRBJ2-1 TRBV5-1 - CASSFGASSYNEQFF TGCGCCAGCAGCTTCGGGGCGAGCTCCTACAATGAGCAGTTCTTC
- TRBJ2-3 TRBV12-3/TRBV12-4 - CASSAEFTDTQYF TGTGCCAGCAGCGCGGAATTTACAGATACGCAGTATTTT
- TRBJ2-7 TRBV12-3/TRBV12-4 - CASSLRIPTLNYEQYF TGTGCCAGCAGTTTGAGGATTCCTACCCTAAACTACGAGCAGTACTTC